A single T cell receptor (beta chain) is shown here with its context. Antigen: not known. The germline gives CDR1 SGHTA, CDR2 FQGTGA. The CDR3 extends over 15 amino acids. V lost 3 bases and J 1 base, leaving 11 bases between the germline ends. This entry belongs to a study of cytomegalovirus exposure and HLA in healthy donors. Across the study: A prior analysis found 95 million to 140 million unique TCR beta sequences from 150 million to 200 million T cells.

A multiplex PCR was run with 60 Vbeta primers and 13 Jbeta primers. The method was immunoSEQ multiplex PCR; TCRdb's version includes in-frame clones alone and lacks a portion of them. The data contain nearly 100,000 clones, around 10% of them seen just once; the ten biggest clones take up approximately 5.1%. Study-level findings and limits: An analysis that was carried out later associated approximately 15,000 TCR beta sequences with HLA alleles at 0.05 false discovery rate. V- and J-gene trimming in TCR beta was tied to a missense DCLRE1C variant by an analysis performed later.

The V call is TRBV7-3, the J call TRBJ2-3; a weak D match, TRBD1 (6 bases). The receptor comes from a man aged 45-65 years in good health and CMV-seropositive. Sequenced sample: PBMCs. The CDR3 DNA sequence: TGTGCCAGCAGCTTTCAGGGGTCACGCACAGATACGCAGTATTTT. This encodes CASSFQGSRTDTQYF.